The 17 T cell receptor beta chains presented below share a single source sample, sequenced in a study of early T cells in non-severe SARS-CoV-2 infection. One entry per CDR3 protein, called by TCRdb with MiXCR from the 5' RACE reads. The sample holds about 83,000 distinct CDR3 sequences; roughly 12% are singletons and the top ten take around 7%. The sequencing input was whole blood. All receptors derive from an adult who was a healthcare worker with PCR-confirmed SARS-CoV-2 infection or an uninfected control (not recorded which).

The V call is TRBV10-3, the J call TRBJ1-5, with D unresolved. This CDR3 comprises 14 residues. Germline CDR1 ENHRY, CDR2 SYGVKD. V was pared by 6 bases and J by 3 bases, with 12 bases between. The chain's CDR3 is CAISRIANNQPQHF. In DNA form, the CDR3 reads TGTGCCATCAGCCGTATAGCTAACAATCAGCCCCAGCATTTT.

This clonotype was seen a few times. The chain joins TRBV18 to TRBJ2-3; D may match TRBD1 or TRBD2 (5 bases each). The CDR3 sequence is 14 residues long. Germline V CDR1 and CDR2: KGHSH, LQKENI. The V end lost 5 bases, the J end lost 0 bases, and 9 bases lay between the germline ends. This CDR3 is CASSSGRSTDTQYF. DNA for the CDR3: TGTGCCAGCTCATCGGGACGAAGCACAGATACGCAGTATTTT. The full variable domain, its missing parts supplied by reference TRBV18 and TRBJ2-3, is NAGVMQNPRHLVRRRGQEARLRCSPMKGHSHVYWYRQLPEEGLKFMVYLQKENIIDESGMPKERFSAEFPKEGPSILRIQQVVRGDSAAYFCASSSGRSTDTQYFGPGTRLTVL.

This clonotype was recorded a few times. J is TRBJ1-2 and V is TRBV7-2, with unresolved D. The length of the CDR3 is 15 residues. Looked up from germline, CDR1 is SGHTA and CDR2 is FQGNSA. V lost 2 bases and J lost 5, with 15 bases in between. For the CDR3, the DNA is TGTGCCAGCAGCTTAATATCCCTTGAGCCATATGGCTACACCTTC. Translated, it gives CASSLISLEPYGYTF.

This clonotype was seen a few times. The CDR3 DNA reads as TGCGCCAGCAGCTTGGTCGGAGCCACAGATACGCAGTATTTT. It is translated as CASSLVGATDTQYF. The V gene is TRBV5-1, the J gene TRBJ2-3; D ambiguous. The CDR3 loop spans 14 amino acids. Germline assignment: CDR1 SGHRS and CDR2 YFSETQ. Deletions cut 0 bases from V and 2 bases from J, with 7 bases between.

A few counts support this clonotype. This sequence joins TRBV10-3 and TRBJ2-1; 12 bases map to TRBD2. The germline gives CDR1 ENHRY, CDR2 SYGVKD. V lost 4 bases, J lost 6 bases, and 4 bases stayed unmatched. The CDR3 is 15 residues long. In DNA form, the CDR3 reads TGTGCCATCAGTGGGACTAGCGGGACAATCAATGAGCAGTTCTTC. It encodes CAISGTSGTINEQFF.

This sequence joins TRBV9 and TRBJ2-2, with 8 nucleotides matching TRBD2. The CDR3 consists of 16 residues. After removal of 0 bases from V and 4 bases from J, the junction contained 5 bases not matched to a gene. Germline values: CDR1 SGDLS, CDR2 YYNGEE. CDR3 in DNA: TGTGCCAGCAGCGTAGGTTTGGCGGGGGGCACCGGGGAGCTGTTTTTT. This sequence encodes CASSVGLAGGTGELFF.

This clonotype occurred many times. The DNA for the CDR3 is TGCGCCAGCAGCTTGGCTGAGCGCACTGAAGCTTTCTTT. Its protein product is CASSLAERTEAFF. V is TRBV5-1 and J is TRBJ1-1; D is undetermined. Trimming cost V 0 bases and J 4 bases, with 7 bases left between them. The germline V gene encodes CDR1 SGHRS and CDR2 YFSETQ. This CDR3 spans 13 amino acids.

Concerning this clonotype: At one end, the junction sequence differs from germline, possibly due to a read error. J is TRBJ2-1 and V is TRBV29-1; D possibly corresponds to TRBD2 (6 bases). The CDR3 covers 12 residues. Per germline, CDR1 SQVTM and CDR2 ANQGSEA. The CDR3, as DNA: TGCAGCGTTGAATCCCCCGGCGGGGCCCAGGTCTTC. Residues: CSVESPGGAQVF.

The V and J genes are TRBV4-1 and TRBJ2-2; the D gene is possibly TRBD2 (6 bases). The CDR3 spans 15 residues. V was pared by 4 bases and J by 8 bases, with 17 bases between. Germline V gene sequence: CDR1 MGHRA, CDR2 YSYEKL. The CDR3, as DNA: TGCGCCAGCAGCCTTTCGTACGGGGACTGGGGGGAGCTGTTTTTT. Residues: CASSLSYGDWGELFF.

This sequence joins TRBV6-2 or TRBV6-3 and TRBJ2-7; D is unresolved. Trimming took off 5 bases at V and 7 bases at J, with 3 bases between the two ends. Germline values: CDR1 MNHEY, CDR2 SVGEGT. The CDR3 extends over 9 amino acids. DNA for the CDR3: TGTGCCAGCAGTCCGGAGCAGTACTTC. This gives the protein CASSPEQYF.

The chain has TRBV24-1 and TRBJ2-3; D tentatively reads TRBD1 or TRBD2 (6 bases each). The germline V gene encodes CDR1 KGHDR and CDR2 SFDVKD. The CDR3 sequence is 17 residues long. Between the trimmed V and J ends, which lost 4 bases and 6 bases, there was a span of 22 bases. CDR3: CATSDGNGGQSGDTQYF. The CDR3 nucleotides are TGTGCCACCAGTGACGGAAACGGGGGCCAGTCTGGGGATACGCAGTATTTT.

This clonotype appeared many times. The chain carries TRBV20-1 and TRBJ2-7, with 9 nucleotides matching TRBD1. Germline-derived CDR1 and CDR2 are DFQATT and SNEGSKA (reference sequence). J gave up 3 bases and V 6 bases, and 15 bases lay outside the gene matches. This CDR3 comprises 16 residues. The CDR3 loop reads CSAKDLRQGGIYEQYF. CDR3 nucleotide sequence: TGCAGTGCAAAAGATTTACGACAGGGGGGAATCTACGAGCAGTACTTC.

V and J are TRBV29-1 and TRBJ2-1; D might be TRBD1 or TRBD2, each matching 5 bases. The CDR3 length is 12 residues. Germline CDR1 reads SQVTM; CDR2 reads ANQGSEA. V was clipped by 7 bases and J by 6 bases, with 13 bases between them. The DNA of the CDR3 is TGCAGCGCCTCCCCAGGGACCAATGAGCAGTTCTTC. It yields the protein CSASPGTNEQFF.

This clonotype was seen a handful of times. This chain links TRBV6-5 with TRBJ2-5; TRBD1 aligns across 9 bases. Germline V lookup: CDR1 MNHEY, CDR2 SVGAGI. V lost 0 bases and J lost 1; bases outside the gene matches: 0. The CDR3 consists of 15 residues. The CDR3 DNA sequence: TGTGCCAGCAGTTACTCGACAGGGGGCCAAGAGACCCAGTACTTC. Translation: CASSYSTGGQETQYF.

This clonotype turned up a few times. The V gene is TRBV7-9, the J gene TRBJ2-1, with 7 positions matching TRBD2. The CDR3 has 12 amino acids. After removal of 10 bases from V and 8 bases from J, the junction contained 8 bases not matched to a gene. The germline V gene encodes CDR1 SEHNR and CDR2 FQNEAQ (reference sequence). The CDR3 reads CATPAGLDEQFF. Here the CDR3 DNA reads TGTGCCACCCCGGCCGGACTAGATGAGCAGTTCTTC.

This clonotype was counted between two and nine times. J is TRBJ2-5 and V is TRBV6-2 or TRBV6-3, with TRBD1 identical over 9 bases. V dropped 6 bases and J dropped 3; count of bases not matched to a gene: 11. This CDR3 is built from 16 residues. Looked up from germline, CDR1 is MNHEY and CDR2 is SVGEGT. This chain's CDR3 is CASSFPTGGLEETQYF. CDR3 nucleotide sequence: TGTGCCAGCAGCTTCCCCACAGGGGGCTTAGAAGAGACCCAGTACTTC.

This clonotype came up a few times. This sequence joins TRBV18 and TRBJ1-2; D is ambiguous. Germline CDR1 KGHSH, CDR2 LQKENI. Between the trimmed V and J ends, which lost 3 bases and 0 bases, there was a span of 11 bases. The CDR3 extends over 15 amino acids. CDR3 residues: CASSPSSEANYGYTF. The CDR3 nucleotides read TGTGCCAGCTCACCTTCCTCGGAGGCTAACTATGGCTACACCTTC.